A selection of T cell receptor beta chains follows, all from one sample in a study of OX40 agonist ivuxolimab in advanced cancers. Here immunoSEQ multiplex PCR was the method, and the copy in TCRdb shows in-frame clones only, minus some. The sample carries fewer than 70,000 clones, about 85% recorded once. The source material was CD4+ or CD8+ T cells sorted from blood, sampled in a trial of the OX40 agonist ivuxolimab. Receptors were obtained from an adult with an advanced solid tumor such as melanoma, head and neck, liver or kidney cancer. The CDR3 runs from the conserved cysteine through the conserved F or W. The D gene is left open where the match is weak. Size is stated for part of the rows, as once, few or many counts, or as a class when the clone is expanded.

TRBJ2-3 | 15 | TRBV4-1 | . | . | CASSQAPTAGDTQYF | TGCGCCAGCAGCCAAGCCCCTACAGCGGGAGATACGCAGTATTTT
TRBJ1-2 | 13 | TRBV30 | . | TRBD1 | CAWGTGSNYGYTF | TGTGCCTGGGGGACAGGGTCTAACTATGGCTACACCTTC
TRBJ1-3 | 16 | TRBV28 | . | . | CASSLGAYSSGNTIYF | TGTGCCAGCAGTTTAGGGGCCTACTCCTCAGGAAACACCATATATTTT
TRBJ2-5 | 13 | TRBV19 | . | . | CASSIGQKETQYF | TGTGCCAGTAGTATCGGACAGAAAGAGACCCAGTACTTC
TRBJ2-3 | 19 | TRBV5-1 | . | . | CASSLIRGPGSLPTDTQYF | TGCGCCAGCAGCTTGATCAGGGGCCCAGGCTCCCTTCCCACAGATACGCAGTATTTT
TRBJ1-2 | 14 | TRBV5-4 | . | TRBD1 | CASNILGQGNGYTF | TGTGCCAGCAACATTCTGGGACAGGGAAACGGCTACACCTTC
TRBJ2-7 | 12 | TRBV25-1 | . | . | CASSNFGYEQYF | TGTGCCAGCAGTAATTTCGGCTACGAGCAGTACTTC
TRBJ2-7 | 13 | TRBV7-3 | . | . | CASSVWPRAEQYF | TGTGCCAGCTCTGTGTGGCCGCGGGCCGAGCAGTACTTC
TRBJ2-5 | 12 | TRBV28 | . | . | CASSLQRGTQYF | TGTGCCAGCAGTTTACAACGTGGGACCCAGTACTTC
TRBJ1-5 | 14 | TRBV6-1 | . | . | CASSKGQSNQPQHF | TGTGCCAGCAGTAAGGGGCAGAGCAATCAGCCCCAGCATTTT
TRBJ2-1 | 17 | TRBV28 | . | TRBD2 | CASSEFGTSGKYNEQFF | TGTGCCAGCAGTGAATTCGGGACTAGCGGGAAATACAATGAGCAGTTCTTC
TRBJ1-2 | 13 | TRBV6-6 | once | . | CASRKPTGRGYTF | TGTGCCAGCAGAAAGCCTACAGGGCGAGGCTACACCTTC
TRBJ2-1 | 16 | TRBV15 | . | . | CATSREPGRYYNEQFF | TGTGCCACCAGCAGGGAACCGGGACGGTACTACAATGAGCAGTTCTTC
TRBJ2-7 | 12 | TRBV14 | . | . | CASGVGSYEQYF | TGTGCCAGCGGAGTGGGGTCCTACGAGCAGTACTTC
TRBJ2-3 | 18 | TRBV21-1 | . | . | CASSKEGLAGGSTDTQYF | TGTGCCAGCAGCAAAGAAGGACTAGCGGGAGGGAGCACAGATACGCAGTATTTT
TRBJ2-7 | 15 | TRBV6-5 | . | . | CASSYGPRQTYEQYF | TGTGCCAGCAGTTACGGGCCGAGACAGACCTACGAGCAGTACTTC
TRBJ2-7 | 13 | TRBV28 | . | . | CASSTSPTYEQYF | TGTGCCAGCAGTACCTCCCCCACATACGAGCAGTACTTC
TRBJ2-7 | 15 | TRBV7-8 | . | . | CASSSYRTGLDEQYF | TGTGCCAGCAGCTCCTACAGAACGGGCCTGGACGAGCAGTACTTC
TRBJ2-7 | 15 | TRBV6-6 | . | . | CASSYSPRGSYEQYF | TGTGCCAGCAGTTACTCCCCCCGGGGGAGCTACGAGCAGTACTTC
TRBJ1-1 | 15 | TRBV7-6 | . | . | CASSLVQGSITEAFF | TGTGCCAGCAGCTTAGTGCAGGGAAGTATCACTGAAGCTTTCTTT
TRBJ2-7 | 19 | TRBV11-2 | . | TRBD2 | CASSLDRGSGRASECEQYF | TGTGCCAGCAGCTTAGATCGGGGTAGCGGGAGGGCCTCGGAATGCGAGCAGTACTTC
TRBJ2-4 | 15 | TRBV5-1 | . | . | CASSLVAGAKNIQYF | TGCGCCAGCAGCTTGGTGGCAGGGGCCAAAAACATTCAGTACTTC
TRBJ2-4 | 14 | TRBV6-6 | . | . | CASTDTGAKNIQYF | TGTGCCAGCACAGATACAGGAGCCAAAAACATTCAGTACTTC
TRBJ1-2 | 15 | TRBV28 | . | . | CASSLSRGMNYGYTF | TGTGCCAGCAGTTTATCACGGGGGATGAACTATGGCTACACCTTC
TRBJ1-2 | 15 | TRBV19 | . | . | CASSASQGPMGGYTF | TGTGCCAGTAGTGCATCACAGGGACCCATGGGGGGCTACACCTTC
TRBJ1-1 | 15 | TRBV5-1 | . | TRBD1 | CASSSWTGLNTEAFF | TGCGCCAGCAGCTCCTGGACAGGGCTGAACACTGAAGCTTTCTTT
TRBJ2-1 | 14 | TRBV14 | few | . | CASSQDVGWDEQFF | TGTGCCAGCAGCCAAGATGTCGGGTGGGATGAGCAGTTCTTC
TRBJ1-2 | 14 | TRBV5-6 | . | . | CASSSGGRNYGYTF | TGTGCCAGCAGCTCCGGGGGGCGGAACTATGGCTACACCTTC
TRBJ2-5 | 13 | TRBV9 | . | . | CASSPQGPYEQYF | TGTGCCAGCAGCCCCCAGGGACCCTATGAGCAGTACTTC
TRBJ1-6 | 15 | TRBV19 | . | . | CASSIGGRHNSPLHF | TGTGCCAGTAGTATAGGAGGCAGACATAATTCACCCCTCCACTTT
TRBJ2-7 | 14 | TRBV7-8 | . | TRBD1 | CASSFTTGGYEQYF | TGTGCCAGCAGCTTTACGACAGGGGGGTACGAGCAGTACTTC
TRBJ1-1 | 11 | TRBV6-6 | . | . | CASSEILEAFF | TGTGCCAGCAGTGAAATCCTTGAAGCTTTCTTT
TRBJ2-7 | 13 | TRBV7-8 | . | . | CASSLDRPYEQYF | TGTGCCAGCAGCCTGGACCGTCCCTACGAGCAGTACTTC
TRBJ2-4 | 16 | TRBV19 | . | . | CASSEWAGLAKNIQYF | TGTGCCAGTAGTGAATGGGCGGGACTAGCCAAAAACATTCAGTACTTC
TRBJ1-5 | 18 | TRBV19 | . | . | CASSQKTGTHSGNQPQHF | TGTGCCAGTAGTCAAAAGACCGGGACACATTCGGGCAATCAGCCCCAGCATTTT
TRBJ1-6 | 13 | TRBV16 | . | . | CASSQQGNSPLHF | TGTGCCAGCAGCCAACAGGGTAATTCACCCCTCCACTTT
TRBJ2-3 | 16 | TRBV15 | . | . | CATSRGRDTSTDTQYF | TGTGCCACCAGCAGAGGGCGGGACACTAGCACAGATACGCAGTATTTT
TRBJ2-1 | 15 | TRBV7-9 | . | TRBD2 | CASSPSGSSYNEQFF | TGTGCCAGCAGCCCGAGCGGGAGCTCCTACAATGAGCAGTTCTTC
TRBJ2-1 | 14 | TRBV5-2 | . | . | CASSTRQEGAEQFF | TGCGCCAGCAGCACCCGACAGGAAGGGGCTGAGCAGTTCTTC
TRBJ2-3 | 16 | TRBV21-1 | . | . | CASPQRELGAPDTQYF | TGTGCCAGCCCCCAGCGGGAGCTTGGGGCCCCAGATACGCAGTATTTT
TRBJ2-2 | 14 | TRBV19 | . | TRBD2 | CASRLAVNTGELFF | TGTGCCAGTAGACTAGCGGTTAACACCGGGGAGCTGTTTTTT